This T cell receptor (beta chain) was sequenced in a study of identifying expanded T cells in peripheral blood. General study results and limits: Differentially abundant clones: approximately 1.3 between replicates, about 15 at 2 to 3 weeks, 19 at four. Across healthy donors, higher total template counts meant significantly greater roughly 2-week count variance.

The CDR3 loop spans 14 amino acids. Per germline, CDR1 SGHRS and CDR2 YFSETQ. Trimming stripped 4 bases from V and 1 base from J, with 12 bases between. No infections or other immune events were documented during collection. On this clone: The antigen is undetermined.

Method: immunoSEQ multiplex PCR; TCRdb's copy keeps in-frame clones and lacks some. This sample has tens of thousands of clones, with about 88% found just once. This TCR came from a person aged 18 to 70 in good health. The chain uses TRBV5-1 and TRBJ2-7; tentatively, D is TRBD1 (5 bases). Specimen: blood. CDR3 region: CASSRQGSSYEQYF. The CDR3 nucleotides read TGCGCCAGCAGCCGGCAGGGATCTTCCTACGAGCAGTACTTC.